The 4 T cell receptor beta chains below were found in one sample sequenced in a study of blood T cell repertoires in COVID-19 (dated by TCRdb to 2018 to 2020). Library generation was performed with the immunoSEQ multiplex PCR assay. This immuneACCESS table, as held by TCRdb, lists in-frame sequences with V and J called but not all clones. Of the missing ones, under half trace to an unresolved V gene in checked studies; the others have no known cause. Recorded for this sample are about 310,000 clones; 90% of them occurred a single time. 0.8% to 1.3% of the sample belongs to the ten largest clones. The material sequenced was peripheral blood. The origin of the receptors is a woman in her thirties or forties with COVID-19, enrolled during active disease.

This clone was detected once. The chain has TRBV5-5 and TRBJ1-3, with D unresolved. The CDR3 has 14 amino acids. Between the trimmed V and J ends, which lost 1 base and 4 bases, there was a span of 9 bases. Germline V gene data show CDR1 as SGHKS and CDR2 as YYEKEE (reference sequence). The CDR3 here is CASSLPSGGNTIYF. CDR3 coding DNA: TGTGCCAGCAGCTTGCCCTCGGGGGGAAACACCATATATTTT.

V and J are TRBV6-6 and TRBJ1-1; 8 bases are shared with TRBD1. Germline V gene sequence: CDR1 MNHNY, CDR2 SVGAGI (reference sequence). The V segment lost 5 bases and the J segment 3 bases; nucleotides outside the gene matches: 8. There are 15 residues in the CDR3. CDR3 DNA: TGTGCCAGCAGTACCCGGACAGGGCGGGACACTGAAGCTTTCTTT. Amino acid sequence: CASSTRTGRDTEAFF.

The sample holds a few counts of this clone. V gene TRBV11-2 combines with J gene TRBJ2-7; a possible D gene is TRBD2 (6 bases). The CDR3 extends over 19 amino acids. With 1 base removed from V and 1 base from J, the gap between germline ends came to 23 bases. Per the germline V gene, CDR1 is SGHAT and CDR2 is FQNNGV. The CDR3 protein is CASSLGRGGDAYRSYEQYF. The CDR3 DNA follows: TGTGCCAGCAGCTTAGGGAGGGGCGGCGACGCCTACCGATCCTACGAGCAGTACTTC.

The chain employs TRBV9 and TRBJ2-5, with no clear D. This CDR3 has 12 residues. The V gene lost 0 bases and the J gene lost 4 bases, with 4 bases spanning the gap. Germline V gives CDR1 SGDLS, CDR2 YYNGEE. The CDR3 DNA reads TGTGCCAGCAGCGTAGGGCTAGAGACCCAGTACTTC. It encodes CASSVGLETQYF.